These 25 T cell receptor beta chains share one sample of origin, sequenced in a study of shared clonotypes between healthy human individuals. This table comes from immunoSEQ multiplex PCR, and its TCRdb copy is limited to in-frame clones, with some not included. Among roughly 2.4 million clones, around 95% were seen once, and the ten largest hold 0.1% to 0.15%. The material sequenced was naive CD4+ T cells sorted from blood. The subset is: CD45RA+ positively selected. The receptors derive from a man younger than 35 in good health.

Of note for this clone: Other nucleotide sequences in the sample specify the same CDR3. This chain connects TRBV9 to TRBJ2-7; 13 bases match TRBD2. V gave up 4 bases and J gave up 0 bases; unmatched junction bases: 4. CDR3 length: 16 amino acids. Per germline, CDR1 SGDLS and CDR2 YYNGEE. The CDR3 here is CASSLGLAGPSYEQYF. The DNA for the CDR3 is TGTGCCAGCAGCTTGGGACTAGCGGGACCCTCCTACGAGCAGTACTTC.

The V and J genes are TRBV4-3 and TRBJ2-7; 10 nucleotides align to TRBD2. V lost 4 bases and J lost 4; bases outside the gene matches: 4. The germline gives CDR1 LGHNA, CDR2 YSLEER. The CDR3 contains 14 residues. The DNA for the CDR3 is TGCGCCAGCAGCCGTGAGACTAGCGGGTACGAGCAGTACTTC. It codes for CASSRETSGYEQYF.

About this clone: The identical CDR3 is also encoded by other nucleotide sequences in the sample. This rearrangement joins TRBV6-1 to TRBJ1-4; D ambiguous. This CDR3 is 13 amino acids long. The germline V gene encodes CDR1 MNHNS and CDR2 SASEGT. The germline V and J ends were trimmed by 0 bases and 7 bases, with 6 bases remaining between them. The CDR3 bases are TGTGCCAGCAGTGAAGCGCCCGGTGAAAAACTGTTTTTT. It encodes CASSEAPGEKLFF.

The genes are TRBV28 and TRBJ2-7, with 12 positions matching TRBD1. Germline assignment: CDR1 MDHEN and CDR2 SYDVKM. The CDR3 runs 15 residues. After removal of 5 bases from V and 7 bases from J, the junction contained 9 bases not matched to a gene. The CDR3 DNA is TGTGCCAGCAGTATGGGACAGGGGGCTGCGTGGGAGCAGTACTTC. Protein sequence: CASSMGQGAAWEQYF.

V and J are TRBV11-2 and TRBJ2-7; 9 bases match TRBD1. The CDR3 loop spans 13 amino acids. Trimming removed 8 bases from V and 3 bases from J; junction bases left unmatched: 5. The V gene's germline CDR1 is SGHAT and CDR2 FQNNGV. The CDR3 protein is CASSGQGFYEQYF. DNA for the CDR3: TGTGCCAGCTCGGGACAGGGTTTCTACGAGCAGTACTTC.

The chain uses TRBV7-9 and TRBJ2-3, with 7 bases matching TRBD2. V trimming: 5 bases; J trimming: 2 bases; junction bases outside the gene matches: 10. The CDR3 loop spans 16 amino acids. Per the germline V gene, CDR1 is SEHNR and CDR2 is FQNEAQ (reference sequence). CDR3 in amino acids: CASSPIGSGVTDTQYF. As DNA, the CDR3 is TGTGCCAGCAGCCCCATTGGCAGCGGGGTCACAGATACGCAGTATTTT.

The chain couples TRBV5-1 to TRBJ2-3; TRBD2 matches 11 bases. Germline CDR1 is SGHRS and CDR2 is YFSETQ. V shed 3 bases and J 1 base; nucleotides not matched to a gene: 4. CDR3 length equals 16 residues. The CDR3 nucleotides are TGCGCCAGCAGCTCCCTACTAGCGGGGGGCACAGATACGCAGTATTTT. Translation gives CASSSLLAGGTDTQYF.

This clone came up once. Other DNA sequences in this specimen translate into the identical CDR3. The CDR3 reads CASSPGVSNQPQHF. CDR3 coding DNA: TGTGCCAGCTCACCGGGCGTTAGCAATCAGCCCCAGCATTTT. The gene calls are TRBV18 and TRBJ1-5; D not certain. This CDR3 contains 14 residues. CDR1 and CDR2 (germline): KGHSH, LQKENI. Trimming removed 3 bases at V and 0 bases at J, with 6 bases between.

The chain carries TRBV5-4 and TRBJ2-5, with unresolved D. Germline V gene data show CDR1 as SGHNT and CDR2 as YYREEE (reference sequence). This CDR3 contains 13 residues. V lost 4 bases and J 2 bases, leaving 9 bases between the germline ends. This chain's CDR3 is CASSQPTQETQYF. CDR3 nucleotide sequence: TGTGCCAGCAGCCAACCAACTCAAGAGACCCAGTACTTC.

V is TRBV18 and J is TRBJ2-7; 10 bases map to TRBD2. The CDR3 covers 16 residues. CDR1 and CDR2 from the germline V gene are KGHSH and LQKENI. J was trimmed by 0 bases and V by 3 bases; bases with no gene match: 5. Here the CDR3 reads CASSPSGRKPSYEQYF. DNA of the CDR3: TGTGCCAGCTCACCTAGCGGGAGGAAACCCTCCTACGAGCAGTACTTC.

The rearrangement links TRBV4-1 to TRBJ1-4, with D uncertain. V was clipped by 1 base and J by 3 bases, with 9 bases between them. Germline V CDR1 and CDR2: MGHRA, YSYEKL. This CDR3 contains 15 residues. CDR3 nucleotide sequence: TGCGCCAGCAGCCAAGCTCAGGTCCCTAATGAAAAACTGTTTTTT. Residues: CASSQAQVPNEKLFF.

The rearrangement joins TRBV9 to TRBJ2-7; D is uncertain. This CDR3 is built from 15 residues. Germline V lookup: CDR1 SGDLS, CDR2 YYNGEE. V lost 0 bases and J lost 0, with 10 bases in between. This CDR3 is CASSVELSSSYEQYF. DNA of the CDR3: TGTGCCAGCAGCGTAGAACTTTCTAGCTCCTACGAGCAGTACTTC.

J is TRBJ2-6 and V is TRBV7-3, with TRBD1 matching over 7 bases. CDR3 length: 18 residues. With V trimmed by 1 base and J by 0 bases, 6 bases remained unmatched. CDR1 SGHTA and CDR2 FQGTGA come from the germline V gene. The CDR3 DNA reads TGTGCCAGCAGCTTAAGGGCAGGGGGTCCCTCTGGGGCCAACGTCCTGACTTTC. Translation: CASSLRAGGPSGANVLTF.

The chain employs TRBV7-6 and TRBJ2-1; D might be TRBD1 (5 bases). The V and J ends lost 6 bases and 4 bases respectively, with 16 bases between them. Germline assignment: CDR1 SGHVS and CDR2 FNYEAQ. The length of the CDR3 is 15 residues. This CDR3 is CASSQAQGLYNEQFF. The CDR3 nucleotides are TGTGCCAGCAGTCAAGCCCAGGGATTGTACAATGAGCAGTTCTTC. Filled out from reference TRBV7-6 and TRBJ2-1, the complete variable domain reads GAGVSQSPRYKVTKRGQDVALRCDPISGHVSLYWYRQALGQGPEFLTYFNYEAQQDKSGLPNDRFSAERPEGSISTLTIQRTEQRDSAMYRCASSQAQGLYNEQFFGPGTRLTVL.

Worth noting for this clone: At one boundary the junction diverges from the germline segment, which might be a read error. This chain links TRBV19 with TRBJ2-7, with TRBD1 matching 10 bases. Germline assignment: CDR1 LNHDA and CDR2 SQIVND (reference sequence). This CDR3 is built from 12 residues. CDR3 nucleotide sequence: TGTGCCAGTAGTTCTCCTGGGACAGGGGACGTCTTC. It translates to CASSSPGTGDVF.

The chain uses TRBV28 and TRBJ1-2; maybe TRBD1 (5 bases). The V gene's germline CDR1 is MDHEN and CDR2 SYDVKM. With 5 bases removed from V and 8 bases from J, the gap between germline ends came to 15 bases. CDR3 length equals 13 residues. This chain's CDR3 is CASSQGQGGGYTF. As DNA, the CDR3 is TGTGCCAGCAGTCAAGGGCAGGGAGGGGGCTACACCTTC.

This clone was seen just once. The sample holds other DNA sequences that translate to the same CDR3. This chain links TRBV2 with TRBJ1-5; D remains unclear. The CDR3 is 12 residues long. Germline V gene data show CDR1 as SNHLY and CDR2 as FYNNEI. Trimming took off 7 bases at V and 4 bases at J, with 8 bases between the two ends. Here the CDR3 DNA reads TGTGCCAGCACGGATACTAATCAGCCCCAGCATTTT. Its translation: CASTDTNQPQHF.

The chain joins TRBV28 to TRBJ1-1; TRBD1 agrees at 8 bases. Trimming removed 6 bases from V and 3 bases from J; junction bases left unmatched: 12. The CDR3 length is 16 residues. Germline V CDR1 and CDR2: MDHEN, SYDVKM. DNA for the CDR3: TGTGCCAGCAGCCCAGGGGGCGGTGGAAGGGACACTGAAGCTTTCTTT. Its protein is CASSPGGGGRDTEAFF.

The chain uses TRBV4-1 and TRBJ2-1; 8 bases line up with TRBD2. CDR1 and CDR2 (germline): MGHRA, YSYEKL. J was trimmed by 4 bases and V by 6 bases; bases with no gene match: 11. This CDR3 has 16 amino acids. The CDR3 here is CASSRGNRGGYNEQFF. The CDR3 DNA is TGCGCCAGCAGTAGGGGAAATCGGGGGGGTTACAATGAGCAGTTCTTC.

V and J are TRBV5-1 and TRBJ2-2, with TRBD2 identical over 11 bases. V trimming: 3 bases; J trimming: 8 bases; junction bases outside the gene matches: 6. Germline V gene data show CDR1 as SGHRS and CDR2 as YFSETQ. The CDR3 extends over 15 amino acids. The CDR3 nucleotides are TGCGCCAGCAGCTCGGTAGCGGGAGGGCCTGGGGAGCTGTTTTTT. Amino acids: CASSSVAGGPGELFF.

This chain uses TRBV18 with TRBJ2-3; 10 bases align to TRBD2. This CDR3 has 15 residues. From germline, CDR1 is KGHSH and CDR2 LQKENI. After removal of 3 bases from V and 1 base from J, the junction contained 1 base not matched to a gene. The CDR3 loop is CASSPTSGGTDTQYF. In DNA, the CDR3 is TGTGCCAGCTCACCTACTAGCGGGGGCACAGATACGCAGTATTTT.

This clone occurred once. The chain is built from TRBV6-1 and TRBJ1-1; 8 positions agree with TRBD1. Germline V gene lookup returns CDR1 MNHNS and CDR2 SASEGT. V was pared by 7 bases and J by 5 bases, with 3 bases of the junction left unmatched. The CDR3 length is 12 residues. The CDR3 reads CASNQGATEAFF. The CDR3 nucleotides are TGTGCCAGCAACCAGGGGGCAACTGAAGCTTTCTTT.

The gene calls are TRBV5-1 and TRBJ1-4; TRBD1 matches at 7 bases. Trimming took 4 bases from V and 4 from J; bases not matched to a gene: 7. The CDR3 length is 15 residues. Germline V gene lookup returns CDR1 SGHRS and CDR2 YFSETQ. The CDR3 reads CASSTRQGDNEKLFF. CDR3 nucleotides: TGCGCCAGCAGCACCCGACAGGGCGATAATGAAAAACTGTTTTTT.

In DNA form, the CDR3 reads TGCGCCAGCAGCCAAGAAATACAGGGATGGACTGAAGCTTTCTTT. Protein product: CASSQEIQGWTEAFF. V gene TRBV4-1 combines with J gene TRBJ1-1; weak D call: TRBD1 (6 bases). The CDR3 has 15 amino acids. Trimming stripped 0 bases from V and 5 bases from J, with 13 bases between. The germline V gene encodes CDR1 MGHRA and CDR2 YSYEKL.

The chain is built from TRBV27 and TRBJ2-7; D is undetermined. Germline CDR1 and CDR2: MNHEY and SMNVEV (reference sequence). Between the trimmed V and J ends, which lost 4 bases and 1 base, there was a span of 11 bases. The CDR3 is made up of 14 amino acids. For the CDR3, the DNA is TGTGCCAGCAGTTCGACCCTACGATCCTACGAGCAGTACTTC. It codes for CASSSTLRSYEQYF.